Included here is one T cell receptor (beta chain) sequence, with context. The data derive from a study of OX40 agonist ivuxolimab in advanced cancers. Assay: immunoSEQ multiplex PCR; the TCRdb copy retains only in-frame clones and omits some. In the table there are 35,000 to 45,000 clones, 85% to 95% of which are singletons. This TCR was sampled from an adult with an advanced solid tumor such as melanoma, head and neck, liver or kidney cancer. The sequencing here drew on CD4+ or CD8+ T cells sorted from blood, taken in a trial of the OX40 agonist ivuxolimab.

CDR3 bases: TGTGCCAGCAGTTTCGGGACTAGCGGGACTCTGTCCTACAATGAGCAGTTCTTC. Its translation: CASSFGTSGTLSYNEQFF. The chain recombines TRBV28 with TRBJ2-1, with 13 positions matching TRBD2. From germline, CDR1 is MDHEN and CDR2 SYDVKM. This CDR3 contains 18 residues. The V segment lost 3 bases and the J segment 1 base; nucleotides outside the gene matches: 6.